This T cell receptor beta chain emerged from a study of T cell responses to AZD1222 COVID-19 vaccine. Germline CDR1 and CDR2: SGHAT and FQNNGV. This CDR3 has 15 residues. Trimming removed 7 bases from V and 2 bases from J, with 17 bases in between. Study-wide results and limits: Nearly half of spike-specific TCRs reportedly go after variant regions that carry no mutations. Baseline serostatus was positive in only a handful of AZD1222 recipients.

Generated by immunoSEQ multiplex PCR, the TCRdb table keeps only in-frame clones and is missing some. The sample lists around 120,000 clones; 70% to 90% were seen once. With respect to this clone: Its antigen is undetermined.

The specimen comprised peripheral blood, sampled on day 0 of AZD1222 vaccination. This sequence was found in an adult in good health. V usage is TRBV11-2 and J usage is TRBJ1-2; D gene unclear. The CDR3 here is CASTLRAQTNYGYTF. The CDR3 DNA follows: TGTGCCAGCACCCTTAGGGCCCAGACCAACTATGGCTACACCTTC.